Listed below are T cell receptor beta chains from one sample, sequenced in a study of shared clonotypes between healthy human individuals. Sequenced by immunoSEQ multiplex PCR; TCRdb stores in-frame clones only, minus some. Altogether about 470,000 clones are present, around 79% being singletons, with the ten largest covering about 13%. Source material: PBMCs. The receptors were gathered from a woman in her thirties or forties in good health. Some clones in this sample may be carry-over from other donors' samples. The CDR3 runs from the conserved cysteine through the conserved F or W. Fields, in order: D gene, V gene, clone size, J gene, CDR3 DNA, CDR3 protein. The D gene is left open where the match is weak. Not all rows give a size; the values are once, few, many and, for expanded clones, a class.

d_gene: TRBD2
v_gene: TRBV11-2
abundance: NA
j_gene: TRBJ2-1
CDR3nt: TGTGCCAGCAGCTTAGGAGGACTAGCGGATTTCTTATCATACAATGAGCAGTTCTTC
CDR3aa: CASSLGGLADFLSYNEQFF

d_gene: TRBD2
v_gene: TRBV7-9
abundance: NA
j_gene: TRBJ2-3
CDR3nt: TGTGCCAGCAGCTTTAGGACTAGCGGGAAAGATACGCAGTATTTT
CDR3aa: CASSFRTSGKDTQYF

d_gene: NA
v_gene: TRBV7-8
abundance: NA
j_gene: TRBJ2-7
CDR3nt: TGTGCCAGCAGTCGGGACTTGCTCTCCTACGAGCAGTACTTC
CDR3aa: CASSRDLLSYEQYF

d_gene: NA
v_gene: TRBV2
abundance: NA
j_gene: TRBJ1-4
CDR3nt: TGTGCCAGCAAGGTCAGGACAACTAATGAAAAACTGTTTTTT
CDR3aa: CASKVRTTNEKLFF

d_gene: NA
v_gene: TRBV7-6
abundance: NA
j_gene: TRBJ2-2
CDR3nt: TGTGCCAGCAGCTTCCCTCAGGGGGGCGCCGGGGAGCTGTTTTTT
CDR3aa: CASSFPQGGAGELFF

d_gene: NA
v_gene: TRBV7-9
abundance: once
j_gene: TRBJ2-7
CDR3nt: TGTGCCAGCAGCACCAGTGTAGGGCGTAGCTACGAGCAGTACTTC
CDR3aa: CASSTSVGRSYEQYF

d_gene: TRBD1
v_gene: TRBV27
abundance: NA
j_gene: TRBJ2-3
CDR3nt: TGTGCCAGCAGGGACAGGGCAGATACGCAGTATTTT
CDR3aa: CASRDRADTQYF

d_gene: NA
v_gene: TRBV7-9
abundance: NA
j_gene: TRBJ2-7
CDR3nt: TGTGCCAGCAGTAGAACCGGGGCCGCCTACGAGCAGTACTTC
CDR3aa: CASSRTGAAYEQYF

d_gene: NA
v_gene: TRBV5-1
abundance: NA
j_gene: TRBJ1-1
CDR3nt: TGCGCCAGCAGCCGCGGGGAGAGGTTGCACACTGAAGCTTTCTTT
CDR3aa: CASSRGERLHTEAFF

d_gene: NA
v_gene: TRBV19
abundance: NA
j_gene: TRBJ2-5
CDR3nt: TGTGCCAGTACCCCCCCCGGCGGAGAGACCCAGTACTTC
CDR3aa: CASTPPGGETQYF

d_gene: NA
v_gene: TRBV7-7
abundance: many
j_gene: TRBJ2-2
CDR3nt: TGTGCTAACCCAGGACGGGGGAACACCGGGGAGCTGTTTTTT
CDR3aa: CANPGRGNTGELFF

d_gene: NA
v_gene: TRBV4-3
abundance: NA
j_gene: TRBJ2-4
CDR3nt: TGCGCCAGCAGCCAAGGGTACGGGGGTGGCTACATTCAGTACTTC
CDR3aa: CASSQGYGGGYIQYF

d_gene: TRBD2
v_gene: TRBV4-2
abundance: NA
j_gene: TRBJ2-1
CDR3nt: TGTGCCAGCAAAGCCGGGACTAGCGGATCTTCCAGTGAGCAGTTCTTC
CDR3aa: CASKAGTSGSSSEQFF

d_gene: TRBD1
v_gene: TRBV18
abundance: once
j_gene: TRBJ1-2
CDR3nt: TGTGCCAGCTCACCCTCCGGACAGGGGAGTTCCAATGGCTACACCTTC
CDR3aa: CASSPSGQGSSNGYTF

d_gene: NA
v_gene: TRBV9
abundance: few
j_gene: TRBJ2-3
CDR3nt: TGTGCCAGCAGCGTAGGCCCCACCCTCTTCGATACGCAGTATTTT
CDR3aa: CASSVGPTLFDTQYF

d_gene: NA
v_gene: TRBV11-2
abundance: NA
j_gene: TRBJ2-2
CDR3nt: TGTGCCAGCAGCTTAGAACTTACCGGGGAGCTGTTTTTT
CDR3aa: CASSLELTGELFF

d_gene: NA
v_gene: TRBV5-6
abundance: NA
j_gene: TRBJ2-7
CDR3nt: TGTGCCAGCAGCTTCCTCGGGGAGCGGGTAGCCTACGAGCAGTACTTC
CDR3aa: CASSFLGERVAYEQYF

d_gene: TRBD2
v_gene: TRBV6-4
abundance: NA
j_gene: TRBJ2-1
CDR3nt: TGTGCCAGCAGTGTCTTAGCGGGAGCAGTCTACAATGAGCAGTTCTTC
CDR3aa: CASSVLAGAVYNEQFF

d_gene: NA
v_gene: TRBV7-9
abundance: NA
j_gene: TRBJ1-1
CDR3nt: TGTGCCAGCAGCTTAGTATCGAGAGGGGGGTCTGTGAACACTGAAGCTTTCTTT
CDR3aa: CASSLVSRGGSVNTEAFF

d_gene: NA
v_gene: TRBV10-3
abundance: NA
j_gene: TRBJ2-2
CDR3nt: TGTGCCATCAAGGGAAGGGCGGAAACCGGGGAGCTGTTTTTT
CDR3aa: CAIKGRAETGELFF

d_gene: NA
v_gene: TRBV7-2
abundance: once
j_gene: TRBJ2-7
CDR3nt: TGTGCCAGCAGCTTAGTTCCCAGCTACGAGCAGTACTTC
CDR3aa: CASSLVPSYEQYF

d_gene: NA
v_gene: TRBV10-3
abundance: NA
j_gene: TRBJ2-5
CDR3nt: TGTGCCATCAGTGATGGGACCGGATATGGGACCCAGTACTTC
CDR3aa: CAISDGTGYGTQYF

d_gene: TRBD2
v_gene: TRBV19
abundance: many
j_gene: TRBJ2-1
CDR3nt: TGTGCCAGTAGTAAGCGGGAGCGTTACAATGAGCAGTTCTTC
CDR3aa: CASSKRERYNEQFF

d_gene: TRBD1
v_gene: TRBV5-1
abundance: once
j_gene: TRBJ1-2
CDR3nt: TGCGCCAGCAGCTTGGGACAGGGGGCCGGTGGCTACACCTTC
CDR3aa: CASSLGQGAGGYTF

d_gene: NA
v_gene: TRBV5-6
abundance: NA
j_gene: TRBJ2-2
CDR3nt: TGTGCCAGCAGCACCGCCATACGTTCCGGGGAGCTGTTTTTT
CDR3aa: CASSTAIRSGELFF

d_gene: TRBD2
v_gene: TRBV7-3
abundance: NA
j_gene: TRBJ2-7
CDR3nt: TGTGCCAGCTCTCCTAGCGGGAGTAAGTACGAGCAGTACTTC
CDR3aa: CASSPSGSKYEQYF